Listed here are 15 T cell receptor beta chains from one sample, sequenced in a study of shared clonotypes between healthy human individuals. TCRdb keeps only in-frame clones here, not all; method: immunoSEQ multiplex PCR. Of 1 million to 1.2 million clones in the sample, 70% to 80% were seen once. Sequencing used memory CD4+ T cells from PBMCs. Subset given: CD45RA-negative fraction. The receptor set was obtained from a young man in good health. Some clones in this sample may be carry-over from other donors' samples.

With respect to this clone: Other DNA sequences in the same sample also yield this CDR3. V is TRBV5-1 and J is TRBJ1-1; D remains ambiguous. The CDR3 totals 14 residues. CDR1 is SGHRS, CDR2 YFSETQ, per germline. Between the trimmed V and J ends, which lost 0 bases and 5 bases, there was a span of 11 bases. CDR3 residues: CASSLGGRETEAFF. The DNA for the CDR3 is TGCGCCAGCAGCTTGGGGGGAAGGGAGACTGAAGCTTTCTTT.

The CDR3 DNA is TGTGCCACCAGCAGAGTCCAGAACTACGAGCAGTACTTC. Amino acids: CATSRVQNYEQYF. V is TRBV15 and J is TRBJ2-7; D is undetermined. The CDR3 sequence is 13 residues long. Looked up from germline, CDR1 is LNHNV and CDR2 is YYDKDF (reference sequence). Trimming took off 1 base at V and 3 bases at J, with 7 bases between the two ends.

This chain uses TRBV11-2 with TRBJ2-3, with D possibly TRBD2 on 6 matching bases. This CDR3 has 15 amino acids. Germline V gene sequence: CDR1 SGHAT, CDR2 FQNNGV. The V and J ends lost 0 bases and 3 bases respectively, with 10 bases between them. CDR3 sequence: CASSLDTGATDTQYF. CDR3 bases: TGTGCCAGCAGCTTAGATACGGGAGCGACAGATACGCAGTATTTT.

This chain uses TRBV19 with TRBJ2-3, with 12 bases that match TRBD2. J was trimmed by 4 bases and V by 4 bases; bases with no gene match: 6. The germline gives CDR1 LNHDA, CDR2 SQIVND (reference sequence). This CDR3 spans 16 amino acids. As DNA, the CDR3 is TGTGCCAGTAGTAACCCTAGCGGGAGGGTGGCAGATACGCAGTATTTT. Amino acid sequence: CASSNPSGRVADTQYF. Drawing the rest from reference TRBV19 and TRBJ2-3, the complete variable domain is DGGITQSPKYLFRKEGQNVTLSCEQNLNHDAMYWYRQDPGQGLRLIYYSQIVNDFQKGDIAEGYSVSREKKESFPLTVTSAQKNPTAFYLCASSNPSGRVADTQYFGPGTRLTVL.

This clone appeared once. The rearrangement joins TRBV4-3 to TRBJ2-5; D is ambiguous. The CDR3 has 16 residues. The V gene lost 3 bases and the J gene lost 2 bases, with 16 bases spanning the gap. Germline V CDR1 and CDR2: LGHNA, YSLEER. CDR3 region: CASSQGRKVGQETQYF. CDR3 bases: TGCGCCAGCAGCCAGGGAAGGAAAGTGGGACAAGAGACCCAGTACTTC.

V is TRBV2 and J is TRBJ2-7; D is perhaps TRBD1 (5 bases). The CDR3 runs 14 residues. Germline loops: CDR1 SNHLY, CDR2 FYNNEI. Deletions cut 5 bases from V and 4 bases from J, with 15 bases between. The CDR3 loop reads CASSIERGSYEQYF. DNA of the CDR3: TGTGCCAGCAGTATAGAAAGGGGAAGTTACGAGCAGTACTTC.

The chain recombines TRBV19 with TRBJ2-6, with D perhaps TRBD2 (5 bases). Germline lookup yields CDR1 LNHDA and CDR2 SQIVND (reference sequence). The CDR3 contains 16 residues. V lost 3 bases to trimming and J lost 2 bases, with 11 bases between them. CDR3 sequence (DNA): TGTGCCAGTAGTATCGTCGCCGGGACTGGGGCCAACGTCCTGACTTTC. It specifies CASSIVAGTGANVLTF.

CDR3 nucleotides: TGTGCCAGCAGCGTACAGGGAAGCAATCAGCCCCAGCATTTT. This encodes CASSVQGSNQPQHF. The V gene is TRBV7-9, the J gene TRBJ1-5, with D maybe TRBD1 (6 bases). This CDR3 comprises 14 residues. V was cut by 5 bases and J by 1 base, with 9 bases left in between. The germline V gene encodes CDR1 SEHNR and CDR2 FQNEAQ (reference sequence).

On this clone itself: Additional DNA sequences in this sample encode the identical CDR3. The CDR3 sequence is CSASPRDEQFF. The CDR3 DNA is TGCAGTGCTAGCCCCAGGGATGAGCAGTTCTTC. The rearrangement links TRBV20-1 to TRBJ2-1; weak D call: TRBD1 (5 bases). This CDR3 has 11 amino acids. From germline, CDR1 is DFQATT and CDR2 SNEGSKA (reference sequence). V lost 3 bases and J lost 8, with 8 bases in between.

The genes are TRBV9 and TRBJ1-5; D might be TRBD1 (5 bases). This CDR3 spans 15 amino acids. In germline, CDR1 is SGDLS, CDR2 YYNGEE. Trimming cost V 0 bases and J 6 bases, with 13 bases left between them. The CDR3 coding sequence is TGTGCCAGCAGCGTAGCTGTGGGACGCGGTCAGCCCCAGCATTTT. It yields the protein CASSVAVGRGQPQHF.

J is TRBJ2-3 and V is TRBV9; weak D call: TRBD1 (6 bases). Germline V gene lookup returns CDR1 SGDLS and CDR2 YYNGEE. The CDR3 is made up of 15 amino acids. V lost 0 bases to trimming and J lost 5 bases, with 13 bases between them. CDR3 residues: CASSVEGTRGDTQYF. CDR3 bases: TGTGCCAGCAGCGTAGAGGGTACCAGGGGAGATACGCAGTATTTT.

This CDR3 is CASSQSFVTGTGNGYTF. CDR3 DNA sequence: TGCGCCAGCAGCCAATCCTTCGTAACCGGGACAGGGAATGGCTACACCTTC. This chain links TRBV4-3 with TRBJ1-2, with TRBD1 matching 9 bases. Trimming cost V 2 bases and J 6 bases; bases outside gene matches: 13. Germline V CDR1 and CDR2: LGHNA, YSLEER. The CDR3 contains 17 residues.

The chain uses TRBV28 and TRBJ1-2, with no clear D. Germline V gene data show CDR1 as MDHEN and CDR2 as SYDVKM. Trimming removed 4 bases at V and 0 bases at J, with 9 bases between. The CDR3 spans 14 residues. Here the CDR3 reads CASSSPPTNYGYTF. CDR3 bases: TGTGCCAGCAGTTCCCCTCCTACTAACTATGGCTACACCTTC.

Concerning this clone: Other DNA sequences in this specimen translate into the identical CDR3. The chain is built from TRBV5-1 and TRBJ1-1; possible D gene TRBD1, 5 bases. The germline V gene encodes CDR1 SGHRS and CDR2 YFSETQ. The CDR3 consists of 14 residues. The V and J ends lost 4 bases and 0 bases respectively, with 10 bases between them. Here the CDR3 DNA reads TGCGCCAGCAGCCTCGACAGACTGAACACTGAAGCTTTCTTT. It encodes CASSLDRLNTEAFF.

V and J are TRBV7-9 and TRBJ2-7; D unresolved. Germline-derived CDR1 and CDR2 are SEHNR and FQNEAQ (reference sequence). With 5 bases removed from V and 1 base from J, the gap between germline ends came to 9 bases. This CDR3 contains 13 residues. The CDR3 DNA reads TGTGCCAGCAGCACTCTTGGGTCCTACGAGCAGTACTTC. Protein product: CASSTLGSYEQYF.